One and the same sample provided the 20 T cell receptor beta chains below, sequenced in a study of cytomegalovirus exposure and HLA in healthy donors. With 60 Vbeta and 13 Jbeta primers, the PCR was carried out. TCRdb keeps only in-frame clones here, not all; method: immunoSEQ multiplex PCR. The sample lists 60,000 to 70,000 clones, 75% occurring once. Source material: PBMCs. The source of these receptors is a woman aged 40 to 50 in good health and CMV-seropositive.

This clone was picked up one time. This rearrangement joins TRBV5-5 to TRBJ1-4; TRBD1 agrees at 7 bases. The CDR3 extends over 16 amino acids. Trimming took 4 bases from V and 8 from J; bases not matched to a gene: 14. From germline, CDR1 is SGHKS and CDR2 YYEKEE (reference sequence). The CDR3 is CASSLTDRARREKLFF. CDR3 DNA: TGTGCCAGCAGCCTAACTGACAGGGCGAGGAGGGAAAAACTGTTTTTT.

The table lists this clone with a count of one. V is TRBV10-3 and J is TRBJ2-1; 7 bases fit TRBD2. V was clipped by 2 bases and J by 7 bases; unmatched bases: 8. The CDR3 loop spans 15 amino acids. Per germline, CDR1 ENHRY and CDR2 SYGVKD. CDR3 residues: CAISERVSGKNEQFF. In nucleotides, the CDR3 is TGTGCCATCAGTGAGAGGGTCAGCGGGAAAAATGAGCAGTTCTTC.

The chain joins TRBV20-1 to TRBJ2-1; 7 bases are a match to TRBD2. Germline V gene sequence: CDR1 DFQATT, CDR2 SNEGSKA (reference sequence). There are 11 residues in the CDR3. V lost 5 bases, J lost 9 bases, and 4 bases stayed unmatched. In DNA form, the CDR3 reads TGCAGTGCTCGAGCGGGGATTGAGCAGTTCTTC. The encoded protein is CSARAGIEQFF.

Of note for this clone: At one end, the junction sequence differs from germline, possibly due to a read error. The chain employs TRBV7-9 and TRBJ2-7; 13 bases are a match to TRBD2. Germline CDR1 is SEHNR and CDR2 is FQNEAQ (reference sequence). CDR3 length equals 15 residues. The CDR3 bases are TGTTCCAGCAGCCTCCGGACTAGCGGGGGTCTCGAGCAGTACTTC. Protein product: CSSSLRTSGGLEQYF.

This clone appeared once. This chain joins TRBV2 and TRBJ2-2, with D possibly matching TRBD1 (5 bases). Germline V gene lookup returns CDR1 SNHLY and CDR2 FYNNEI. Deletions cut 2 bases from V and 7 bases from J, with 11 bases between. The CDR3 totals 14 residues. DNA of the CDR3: TGTGCCAGCAGTGAACAGGGTCGTGGCGGGGAGCTGTTTTTT. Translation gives CASSEQGRGGELFF.

In DNA, the CDR3 is TGTGCCAGCAGCTTGACAGGGGTCGCCACTGAAGCTTTCTTT. Protein product: CASSLTGVATEAFF. V gene TRBV5-6 combines with J gene TRBJ1-1, with 7 bases that match TRBD1. CDR1 is SGHDT and CDR2 is YYEEEE in the germline V gene. The CDR3 loop spans 14 amino acids. The junction had 4 bases not matched to a gene; V was cut back by 1 base and J by 4 bases.

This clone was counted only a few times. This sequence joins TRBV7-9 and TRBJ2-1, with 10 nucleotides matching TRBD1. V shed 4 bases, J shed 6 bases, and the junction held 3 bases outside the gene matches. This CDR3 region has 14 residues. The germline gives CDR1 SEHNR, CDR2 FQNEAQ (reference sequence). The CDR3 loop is CASSSRDRGNEQFF. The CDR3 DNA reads TGTGCCAGCAGCTCCCGGGACAGGGGCAATGAGCAGTTCTTC.

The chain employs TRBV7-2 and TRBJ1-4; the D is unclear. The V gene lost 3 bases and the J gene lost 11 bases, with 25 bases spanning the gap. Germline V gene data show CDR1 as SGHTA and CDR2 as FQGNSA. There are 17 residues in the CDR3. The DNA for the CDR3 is TGTGCCAGCAGCTTCACCTCCCCCGGGTCTCTTACGGGGAAACTGTTTTTT. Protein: CASSFTSPGSLTGKLFF.

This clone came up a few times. The CDR3 bases are TGCGCCAGCAGCCAAGATCGCGGGGGGGCAGATACGCAGTATTTT. The encoded protein is CASSQDRGGADTQYF. This chain links TRBV4-3 with TRBJ2-3; 9 bases align to TRBD2. The J segment lost 4 bases and the V segment lost 0 bases, leaving 2 bases of the junction unmatched. Per the germline V gene, CDR1 is LGHNA and CDR2 is YSLEER. CDR3 length: 15 amino acids.

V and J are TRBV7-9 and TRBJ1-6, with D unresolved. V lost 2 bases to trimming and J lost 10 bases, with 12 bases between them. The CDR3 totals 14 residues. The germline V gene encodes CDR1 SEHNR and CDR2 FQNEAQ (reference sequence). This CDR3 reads CASSLSGYSSPLHF. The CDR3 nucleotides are TGTGCCAGCAGCTTATCCGGGTACTCATCACCCCTCCACTTT.

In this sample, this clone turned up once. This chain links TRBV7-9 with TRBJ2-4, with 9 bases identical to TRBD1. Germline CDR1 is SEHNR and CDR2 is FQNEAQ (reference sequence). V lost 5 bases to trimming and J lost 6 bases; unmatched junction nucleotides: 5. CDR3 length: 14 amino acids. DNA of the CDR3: TGTGCCAGCAGCCTCCGACAGGGGGGAAACATTCAGTACTTC. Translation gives CASSLRQGGNIQYF.

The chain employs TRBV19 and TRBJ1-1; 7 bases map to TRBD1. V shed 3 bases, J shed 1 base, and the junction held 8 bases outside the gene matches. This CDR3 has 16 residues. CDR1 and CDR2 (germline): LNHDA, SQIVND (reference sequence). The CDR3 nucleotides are TGTGCCAGTAGTATGCGGGTGGGGGACAGGAACACTGAAGCTTTCTTT. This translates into CASSMRVGDRNTEAFF.

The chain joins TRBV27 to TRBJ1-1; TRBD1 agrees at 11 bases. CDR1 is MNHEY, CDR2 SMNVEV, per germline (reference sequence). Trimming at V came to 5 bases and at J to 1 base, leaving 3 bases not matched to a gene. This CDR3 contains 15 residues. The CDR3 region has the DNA TGTGCCAGCAGTATAGGACAGGGGGCGAACACTGAAGCTTTCTTT. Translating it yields CASSIGQGANTEAFF.

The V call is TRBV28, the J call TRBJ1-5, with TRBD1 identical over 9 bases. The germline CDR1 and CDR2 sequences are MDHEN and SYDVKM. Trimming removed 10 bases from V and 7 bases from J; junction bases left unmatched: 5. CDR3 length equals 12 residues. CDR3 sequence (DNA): TGTGCCACTACAGGGGGCAGGCAGCCCCAGCATTTT. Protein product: CATTGGRQPQHF.

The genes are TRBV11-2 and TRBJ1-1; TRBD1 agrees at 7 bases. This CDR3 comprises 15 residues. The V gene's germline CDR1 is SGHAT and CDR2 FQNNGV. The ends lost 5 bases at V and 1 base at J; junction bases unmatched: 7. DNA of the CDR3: TGTGCCAGCAGCGCCTTGGAGGGGGCGAACACTGAAGCTTTCTTT. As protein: CASSALEGANTEAFF.

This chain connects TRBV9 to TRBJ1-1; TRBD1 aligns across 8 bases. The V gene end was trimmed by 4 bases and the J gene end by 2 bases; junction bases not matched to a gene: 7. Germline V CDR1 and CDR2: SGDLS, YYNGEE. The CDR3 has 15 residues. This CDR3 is CASSPRQGLNTEAFF. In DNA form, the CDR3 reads TGTGCCAGCAGCCCCCGACAGGGGCTAAACACTGAAGCTTTCTTT.

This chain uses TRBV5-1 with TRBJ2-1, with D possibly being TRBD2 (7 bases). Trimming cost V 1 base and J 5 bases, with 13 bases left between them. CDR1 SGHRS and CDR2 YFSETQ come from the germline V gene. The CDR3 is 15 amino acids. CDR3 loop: CASSLSGGGHNEQFF. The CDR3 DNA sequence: TGCGCCAGCAGCTTGTCCGGCGGGGGCCACAATGAGCAGTTCTTC.

The CDR3 DNA follows: TGCGCCAGCAGCCAAGGCTCAGGGGGCGCATATGAAAAACTGTTTTTT. Translated, it gives CASSQGSGGAYEKLFF. The chain is built from TRBV4-3 and TRBJ1-4; 8 bases map to TRBD1. Germline values: CDR1 LGHNA, CDR2 YSLEER. This CDR3 contains 16 residues. The ends lost 1 base at V and 6 bases at J; junction bases unmatched: 7.

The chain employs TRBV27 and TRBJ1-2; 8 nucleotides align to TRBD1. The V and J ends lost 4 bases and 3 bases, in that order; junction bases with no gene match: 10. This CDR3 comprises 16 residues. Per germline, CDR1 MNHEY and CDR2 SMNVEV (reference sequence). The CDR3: CASSSRGTGYDYGYTF. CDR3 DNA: TGTGCCAGCAGTTCAAGAGGGACAGGCTATGACTATGGCTACACCTTC.

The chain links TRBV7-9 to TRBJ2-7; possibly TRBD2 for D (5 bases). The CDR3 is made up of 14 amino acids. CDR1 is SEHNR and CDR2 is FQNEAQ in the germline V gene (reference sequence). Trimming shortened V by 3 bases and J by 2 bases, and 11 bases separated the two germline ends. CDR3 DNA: TGTGCCAGCAGCTTCGCAGCCGGGACCTACGAGCAGTACTTC. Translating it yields CASSFAAGTYEQYF.